This T cell receptor (beta chain) was sequenced for a study of brain T cells in children with intractable seizures. The study's findings and limits: Clones missing pre-surgery may reflect undersampling of that blood sample.

Points on this clone: Its specificity is not known.

Surgery cases with the highest brain T cell transcript signatures were chosen for sequencing. This table comes from immunoSEQ multiplex PCR, and its TCRdb copy is limited to in-frame clones, with some not included. The sample shows thousands of clones, around 67% of them seen only once. From germline, CDR1 is SEHNR and CDR2 FQNEAQ (reference sequence). The CDR3 sequence is 13 residues long. Losses at the gene ends were 5 bases for V and 5 bases for J; bases not matched to a gene: 3. The receptor's source is a boy less than two years old with tuberous sclerosis and intractable seizures. The rearrangement links TRBV7-9 to TRBJ1-2, with TRBD1 matching 9 bases. The specimen comprised resected brain tissue, sampled at surgery. The CDR3 DNA reads as TGTGCCAGCAGCGCGACAGGGGGGTATGGCTACACCTTC. As protein: CASSATGGYGYTF.